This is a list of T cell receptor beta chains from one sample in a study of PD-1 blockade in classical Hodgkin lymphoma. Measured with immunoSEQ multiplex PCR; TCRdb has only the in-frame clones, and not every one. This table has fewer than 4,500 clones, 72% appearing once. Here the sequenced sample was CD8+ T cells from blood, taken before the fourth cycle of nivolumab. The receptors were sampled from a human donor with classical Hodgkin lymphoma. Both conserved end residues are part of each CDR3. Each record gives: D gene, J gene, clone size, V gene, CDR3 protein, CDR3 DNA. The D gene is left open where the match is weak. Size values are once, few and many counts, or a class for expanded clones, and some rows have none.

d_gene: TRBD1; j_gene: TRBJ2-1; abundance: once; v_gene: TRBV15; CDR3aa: CATSGDSDGDRGSLGSYNEQFF; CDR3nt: TGTGCCACCAGCGGAGACTCCGACGGGGACAGGGGGAGTTTGGGGTCATACAATGAGCAGTTCTTC
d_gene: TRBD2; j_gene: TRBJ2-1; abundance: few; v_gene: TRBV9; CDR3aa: CASSAPRGLAGADEQFF; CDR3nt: TGTGCCAGCAGCGCGCCGCGTGGACTAGCGGGAGCAGATGAGCAGTTCTTC
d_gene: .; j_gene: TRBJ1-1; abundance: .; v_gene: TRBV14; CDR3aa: CASSQIVGAEAFF; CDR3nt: TGTGCCAGCAGCCAGATTGTGGGCGCCGAAGCTTTCTTT
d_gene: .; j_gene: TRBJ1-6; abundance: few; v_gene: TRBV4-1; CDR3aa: CASSQDPGLNYNSPLHF; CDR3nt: TGCGCCAGCAGCCAAGATCCGGGACTGAACTATAATTCACCCCTCCACTTT
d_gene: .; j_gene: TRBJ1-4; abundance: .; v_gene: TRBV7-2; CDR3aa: CASSFVRASGEKLFF; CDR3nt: TGTGCCAGCAGCTTCGTCCGAGCCAGCGGAGAAAAACTGTTTTTT
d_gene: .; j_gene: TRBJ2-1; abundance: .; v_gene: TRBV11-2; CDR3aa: CASSPSGAGSWEFF; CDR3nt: TGTGCCAGCAGCCCCTCGGGGGCCGGGTCCTGGGAGTTCTTC
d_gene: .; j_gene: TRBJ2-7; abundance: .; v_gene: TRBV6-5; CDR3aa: CASTPSRRLYEQYF; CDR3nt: TGTGCCAGCACACCTTCACGGAGACTCTACGAGCAGTACTTC
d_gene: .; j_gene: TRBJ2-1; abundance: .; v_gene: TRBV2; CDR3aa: CASKGVGSYNEQFF; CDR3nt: TGTGCCAGTAAGGGGGTAGGCTCCTACAATGAGCAGTTCTTC
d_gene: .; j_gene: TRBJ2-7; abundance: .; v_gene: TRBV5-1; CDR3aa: CASSLVGSEQYF; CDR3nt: TGCGCCAGCAGCTTGGTGGGTTCGGAGCAGTACTTC
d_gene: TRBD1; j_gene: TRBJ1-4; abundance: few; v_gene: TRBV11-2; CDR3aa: CASSPGLTGLGEKLFF; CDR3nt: TGTGCCAGCAGCCCCGGACTGACAGGGCTCGGGGAAAAACTGTTTTTT
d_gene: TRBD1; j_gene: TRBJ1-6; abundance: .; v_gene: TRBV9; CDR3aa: CASSVGVQGDSPLHF; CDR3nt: TGTGCCAGCAGCGTAGGAGTTCAGGGGGACTCACCCCTCCACTTT
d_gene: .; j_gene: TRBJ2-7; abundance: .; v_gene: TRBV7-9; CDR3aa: CASSLLGGATYEQYF; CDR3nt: TGTGCCAGCAGCCTACTAGGAGGGGCGACCTACGAGCAGTACTTC
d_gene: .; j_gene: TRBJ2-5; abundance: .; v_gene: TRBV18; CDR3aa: CASHRYWGVETQYF; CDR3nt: TGTGCCAGCCACCGTTACTGGGGGGTAGAGACCCAGTACTTC
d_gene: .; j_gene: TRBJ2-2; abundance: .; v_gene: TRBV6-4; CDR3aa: CASSDLGGTMNTGELFF; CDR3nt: TGTGCCAGCAGTGACTTGGGCGGCACGATGAACACCGGGGAGCTGTTTTTT
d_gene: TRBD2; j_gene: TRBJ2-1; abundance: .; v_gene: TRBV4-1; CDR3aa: CASSIRGRAGNEQFF; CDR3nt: TGCGCCAGCAGCATTCGCGGGAGGGCGGGGAATGAGCAGTTCTTC
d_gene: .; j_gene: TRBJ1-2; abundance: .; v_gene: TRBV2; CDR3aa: CASSEAWEGAYGYTF; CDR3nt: TGTGCCAGCAGTGAAGCGTGGGAAGGGGCCTATGGCTACACCTTC
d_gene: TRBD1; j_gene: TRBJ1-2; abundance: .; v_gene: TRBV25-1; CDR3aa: CASIYSGGASDGYTF; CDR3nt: TGTGCCAGCATCTACTCAGGGGGCGCGTCAGATGGCTACACCTTC
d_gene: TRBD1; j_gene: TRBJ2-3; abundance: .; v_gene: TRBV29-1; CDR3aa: CSVEPTGGGTDTQYF; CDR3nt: TGCAGCGTTGAGCCAACAGGGGGCGGCACAGATACGCAGTATTTT
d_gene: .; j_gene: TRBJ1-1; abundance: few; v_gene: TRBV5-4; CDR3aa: CASSQSGDMNTEAFF; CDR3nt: TGTGCCAGCAGCCAGTCAGGAGACATGAACACTGAAGCTTTCTTT
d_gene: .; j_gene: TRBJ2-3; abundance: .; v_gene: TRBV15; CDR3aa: CATAGMGQLRTDTQYF; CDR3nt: TGTGCCACCGCGGGGATGGGACAGCTACGCACAGATACGCAGTATTTT
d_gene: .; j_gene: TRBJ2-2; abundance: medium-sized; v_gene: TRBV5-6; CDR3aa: CASSLAHFTGELFF; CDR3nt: TGTGCCAGCAGCTTGGCTCATTTCACCGGGGAGCTGTTTTTT
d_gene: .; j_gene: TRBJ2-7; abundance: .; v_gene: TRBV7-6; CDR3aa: CASSNTGPRDEQYF; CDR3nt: TGTGCCAGCAGCAACACGGGACCAAGGGACGAGCAGTACTTC
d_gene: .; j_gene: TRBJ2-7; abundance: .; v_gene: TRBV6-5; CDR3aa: CASSSNYEQYF; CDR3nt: TGTGCCAGCAGTTCTAACTACGAGCAGTACTTC
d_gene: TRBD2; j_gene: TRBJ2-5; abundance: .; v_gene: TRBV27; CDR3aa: CASSPPGSGVRKTQYF; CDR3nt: TGTGCCAGCAGTCCCCCGGGTAGCGGGGTTAGGAAGACCCAGTACTTC
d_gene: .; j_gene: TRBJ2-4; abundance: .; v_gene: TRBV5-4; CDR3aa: CASSYRTSRDIQYF; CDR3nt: TGTGCCAGCAGCTACCGGACGTCGCGGGACATTCAGTACTTC
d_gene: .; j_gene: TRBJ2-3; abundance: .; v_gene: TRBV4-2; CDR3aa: CASSQVRADTQYF; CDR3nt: TGTGCCAGCAGCCAAGTTAGGGCAGATACGCAGTATTTT
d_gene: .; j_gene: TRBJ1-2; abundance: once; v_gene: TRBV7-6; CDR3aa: CASSSMAVGTGYTF; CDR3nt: TGTGCCAGCAGCTCGATGGCGGTCGGAACCGGCTACACCTTC
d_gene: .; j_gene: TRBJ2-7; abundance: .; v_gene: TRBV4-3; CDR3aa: CASSQDWTPYEQYF; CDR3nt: TGCGCCAGCAGCCAAGACTGGACCCCCTACGAGCAGTACTTC
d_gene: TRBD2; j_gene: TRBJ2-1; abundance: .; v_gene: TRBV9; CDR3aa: CASSVEGGRAVDEQFF; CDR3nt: TGTGCCAGCAGCGTAGAGGGCGGGAGGGCCGTAGATGAGCAGTTCTTC
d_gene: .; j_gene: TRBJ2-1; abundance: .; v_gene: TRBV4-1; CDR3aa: CASSQAGGRSYNEQFF; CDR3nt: TGCGCCAGCAGCCAAGCCGGGGGAAGATCCTACAATGAGCAGTTCTTC
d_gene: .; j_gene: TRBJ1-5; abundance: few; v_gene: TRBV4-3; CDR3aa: CASSQGTGRQPQHF; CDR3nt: TGCGCCAGCAGCCAAGGAACAGGGCGCCAGCCCCAGCATTTT
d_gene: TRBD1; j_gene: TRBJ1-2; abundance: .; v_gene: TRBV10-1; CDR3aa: CASSETIGTGLQGISHYGYTF; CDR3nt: TGCGCCAGCAGTGAGACGATCGGGACAGGGCTTCAGGGGATTTCTCACTATGGCTACACCTTC
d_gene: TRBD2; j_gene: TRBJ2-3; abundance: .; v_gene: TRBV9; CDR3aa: CASSVGLAGGLRTDTQYF; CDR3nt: TGTGCCAGCAGCGTAGGGCTAGCGGGAGGCCTACGCACAGATACGCAGTATTTT
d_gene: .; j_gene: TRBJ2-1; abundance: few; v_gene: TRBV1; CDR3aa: CTSSPGKSGLAGVAEQFF; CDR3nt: TGCACCAGCAGCCCCGGCAAGTCAGGCCTAGCGGGAGTAGCTGAGCAGTTCTTC
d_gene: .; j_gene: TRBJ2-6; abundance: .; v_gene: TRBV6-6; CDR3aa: CASRLTDSGANVLTF; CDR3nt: TGTGCCAGCAGGTTGACAGACTCTGGGGCCAACGTCCTGACTTTC
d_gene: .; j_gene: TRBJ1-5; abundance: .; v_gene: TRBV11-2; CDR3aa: CASRDTGFNQPQHF; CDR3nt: TGTGCCAGCAGGGACACAGGGTTCAATCAGCCCCAGCATTTT
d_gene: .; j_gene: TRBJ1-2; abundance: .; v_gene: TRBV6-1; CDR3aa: CASSVWGLSNYGYTF; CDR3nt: TGTGCCAGCAGTGTGTGGGGTTTAAGTAACTATGGCTACACCTTC
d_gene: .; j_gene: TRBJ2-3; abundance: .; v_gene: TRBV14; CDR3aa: CASRASFTDTQYF; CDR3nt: TGTGCCAGCAGGGCCAGCTTCACAGATACGCAGTATTTT
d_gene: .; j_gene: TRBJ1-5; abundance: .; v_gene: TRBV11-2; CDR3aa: CASSLDWGAGEPQHF; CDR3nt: TGTGCCAGCAGCTTAGATTGGGGGGCTGGTGAGCCCCAGCATTTT
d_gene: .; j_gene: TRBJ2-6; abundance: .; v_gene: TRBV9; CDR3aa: CASSFRVSGANVLTF; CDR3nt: TGTGCCAGCAGTTTCAGGGTCTCTGGGGCCAACGTCCTGACTTTC
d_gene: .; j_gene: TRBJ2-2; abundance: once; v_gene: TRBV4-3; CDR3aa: CASSRTREVGELFF; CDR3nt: TGCGCCAGCAGCCGCACCAGGGAGGTCGGGGAGCTGTTTTTT
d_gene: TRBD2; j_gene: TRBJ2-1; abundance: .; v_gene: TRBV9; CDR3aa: CASSVEGGRGNEQFF; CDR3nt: TGTGCCAGCAGCGTAGAGGGCGGGAGGGGTAATGAGCAGTTCTTC
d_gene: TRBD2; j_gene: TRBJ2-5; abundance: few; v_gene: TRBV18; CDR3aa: CASSPEGLAWETQYF; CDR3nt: TGTGCCAGCTCACCGGAGGGACTAGCTTGGGAGACCCAGTACTTC
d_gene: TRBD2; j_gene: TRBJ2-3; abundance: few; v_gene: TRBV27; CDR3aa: CASSYQKPGLATDTQYF; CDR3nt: TGTGCCAGCAGCTACCAAAAGCCGGGACTAGCGACAGATACGCAGTATTTT
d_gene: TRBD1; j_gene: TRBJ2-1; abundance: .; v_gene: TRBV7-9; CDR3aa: CASGAFRDRGYNEQFF; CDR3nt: TGTGCCAGCGGTGCCTTCCGGGACAGGGGCTACAATGAGCAGTTCTTC
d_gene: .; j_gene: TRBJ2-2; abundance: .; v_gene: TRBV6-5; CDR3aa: CASSYPQPPTGELFF; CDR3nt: TGTGCCAGCAGTTACCCGCAACCTCCCACCGGGGAGCTGTTTTTT
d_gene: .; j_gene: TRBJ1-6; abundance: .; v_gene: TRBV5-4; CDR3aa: CASSPHSMAYNSPLHF; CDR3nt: TGTGCCAGCAGCCCCCACTCGATGGCCTATAATTCACCCCTCCACTTT
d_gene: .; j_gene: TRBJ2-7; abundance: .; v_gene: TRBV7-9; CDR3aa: CASSSEWQGGTYEQYF; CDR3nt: TGTGCCAGCAGCTCAGAGTGGCAGGGAGGAACCTACGAGCAGTACTTC
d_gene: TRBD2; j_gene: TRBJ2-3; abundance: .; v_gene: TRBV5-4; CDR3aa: CASSFWGGTDTQYF; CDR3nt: TGTGCCAGCAGCTTTTGGGGGGGGACAGATACGCAGTATTTT
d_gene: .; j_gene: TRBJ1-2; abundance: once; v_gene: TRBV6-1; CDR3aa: CASSTDQLRGYTF; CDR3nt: TGTGCCAGCAGCACCGATCAACTGAGAGGCTACACCTTC